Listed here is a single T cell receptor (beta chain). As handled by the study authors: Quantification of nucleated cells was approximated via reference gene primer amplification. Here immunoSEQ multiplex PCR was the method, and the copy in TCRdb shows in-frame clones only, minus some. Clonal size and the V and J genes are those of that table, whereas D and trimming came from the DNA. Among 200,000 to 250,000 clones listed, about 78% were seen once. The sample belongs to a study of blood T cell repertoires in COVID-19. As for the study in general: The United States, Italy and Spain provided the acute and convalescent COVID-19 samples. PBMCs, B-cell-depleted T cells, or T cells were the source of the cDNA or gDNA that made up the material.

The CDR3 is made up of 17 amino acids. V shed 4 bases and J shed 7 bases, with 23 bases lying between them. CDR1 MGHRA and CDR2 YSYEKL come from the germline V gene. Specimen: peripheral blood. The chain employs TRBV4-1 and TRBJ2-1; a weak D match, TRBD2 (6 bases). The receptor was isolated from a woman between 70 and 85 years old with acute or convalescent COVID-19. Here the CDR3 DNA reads TGCGCCAGCAGCCCCTCAGGAGTTTTGGGGGGTGGTAATGAGCAGTTCTTC. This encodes CASSPSGVLGGGNEQFF.